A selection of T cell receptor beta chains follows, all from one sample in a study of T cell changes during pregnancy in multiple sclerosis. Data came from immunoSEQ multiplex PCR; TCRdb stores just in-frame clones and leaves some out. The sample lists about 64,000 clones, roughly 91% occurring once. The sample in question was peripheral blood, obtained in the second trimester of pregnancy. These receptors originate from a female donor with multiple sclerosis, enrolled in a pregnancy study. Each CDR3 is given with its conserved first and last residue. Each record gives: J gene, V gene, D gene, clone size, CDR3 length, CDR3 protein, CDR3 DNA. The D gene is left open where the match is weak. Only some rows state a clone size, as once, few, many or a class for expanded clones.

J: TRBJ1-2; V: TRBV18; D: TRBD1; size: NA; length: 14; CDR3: CASSSTGLDYGYTF; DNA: TGTGCCAGCTCATCGACAGGGTTGGACTATGGCTACACCTTC
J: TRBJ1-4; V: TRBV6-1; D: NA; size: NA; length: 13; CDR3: CASAGAPNEKLFF; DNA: TGTGCCAGCGCGGGGGCGCCTAATGAAAAACTGTTTTTT
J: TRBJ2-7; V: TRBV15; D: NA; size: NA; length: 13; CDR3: CATSSRTVDEQYF; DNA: TGTGCCACCAGCTCCCGAACAGTCGACGAGCAGTACTTC
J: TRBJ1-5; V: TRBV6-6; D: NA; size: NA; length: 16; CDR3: CASTLNRLQGDQPQHF; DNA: TGTGCCAGCACTCTTAACCGACTGCAAGGGGATCAGCCCCAGCATTTT
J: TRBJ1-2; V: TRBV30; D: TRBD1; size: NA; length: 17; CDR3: CAWSVGQGMVGDYGYTF; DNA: TGTGCCTGGAGTGTGGGACAGGGAATGGTTGGGGACTATGGCTACACCTTC
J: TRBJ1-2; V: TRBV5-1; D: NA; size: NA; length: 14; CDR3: CASSLFGGDYGYTF; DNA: TGCGCCAGCAGCTTGTTTGGGGGGGACTATGGCTACACCTTC
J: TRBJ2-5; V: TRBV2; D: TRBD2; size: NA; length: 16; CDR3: CASSALSGGAGETQYF; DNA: TGTGCCAGCAGTGCCCTGAGCGGGGGGGCCGGAGAGACCCAGTACTTC
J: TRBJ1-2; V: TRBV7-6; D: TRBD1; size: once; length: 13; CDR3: CASSLDRGLGYTF; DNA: TGTGCCAGCAGCTTAGACAGGGGTCTTGGCTACACCTTC
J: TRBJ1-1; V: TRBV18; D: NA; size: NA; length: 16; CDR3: CASSPDRHLMNTEAFF; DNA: TGTGCCAGCTCACCCGACAGGCACCTTATGAACACTGAAGCTTTCTTT
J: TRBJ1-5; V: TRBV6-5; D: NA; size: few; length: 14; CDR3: CASSPSYSNQPQHF; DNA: TGTGCCAGCAGTCCAAGCTATAGCAATCAGCCCCAGCATTTT
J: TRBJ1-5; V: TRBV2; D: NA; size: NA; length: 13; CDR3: CASSTEDNQPQHF; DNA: TGTGCCAGCAGTACGGAGGACAATCAGCCCCAGCATTTT
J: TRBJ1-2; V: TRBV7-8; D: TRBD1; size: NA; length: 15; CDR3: CASSLETGGLGGYTF; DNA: TGTGCCAGCAGCCTAGAGACAGGGGGATTAGGTGGCTACACCTTC
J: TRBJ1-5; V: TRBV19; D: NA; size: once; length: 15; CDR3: CASSPRTDVNQPQHF; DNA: TGTGCCAGTAGTCCCAGGACAGACGTCAATCAGCCCCAGCATTTT
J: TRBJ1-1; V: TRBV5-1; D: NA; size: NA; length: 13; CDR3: CASSRGQNTEAFF; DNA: TGCGCCAGCAGCCGGGGACAGAACACTGAAGCTTTCTTT
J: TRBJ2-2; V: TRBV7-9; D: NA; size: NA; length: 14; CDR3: CASSPYRDTGELFF; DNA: TGTGCCAGCAGCCCCTACAGGGATACCGGGGAGCTGTTTTTT
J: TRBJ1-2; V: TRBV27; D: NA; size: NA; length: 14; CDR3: CASSLARDFYGYTF; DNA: TGTGCCAGCAGTTTAGCTAGGGACTTCTATGGCTACACCTTC
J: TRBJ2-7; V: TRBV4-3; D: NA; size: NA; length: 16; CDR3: CASSPYPSGSSYEQYF; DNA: TGCGCCAGCAGCCCGTACCCTTCAGGAAGCTCCTACGAGCAGTACTTC
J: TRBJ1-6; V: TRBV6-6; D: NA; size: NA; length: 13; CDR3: CASNPLQNSPLHF; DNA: TGTGCCAGCAATCCTCTCCAGAATTCACCCCTCCACTTT
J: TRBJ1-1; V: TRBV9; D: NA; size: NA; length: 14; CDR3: CASSEGDGDTEAFF; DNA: TGTGCCAGCAGCGAAGGGGATGGAGACACTGAAGCTTTCTTT
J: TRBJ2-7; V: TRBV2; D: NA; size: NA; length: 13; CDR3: CASSDGGEGEQYF; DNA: TGTGCCAGCAGTGACGGGGGTGAGGGCGAGCAGTACTTC
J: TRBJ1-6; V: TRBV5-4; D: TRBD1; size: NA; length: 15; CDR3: CASSFNQGAISPLHF; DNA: TGTGCCAGCAGCTTTAATCAGGGGGCAATTTCACCCCTCCACTTT
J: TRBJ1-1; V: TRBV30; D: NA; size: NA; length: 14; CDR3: CAWSPSGRGTEAFF; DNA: TGTGCCTGGAGTCCCAGCGGGAGGGGGACTGAAGCTTTCTTT
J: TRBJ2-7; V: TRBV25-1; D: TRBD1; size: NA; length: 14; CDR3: CASSGRGTGEKQYF; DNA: TGTGCCAGCAGTGGACGGGGGACAGGTGAGAAACAGTACTTC
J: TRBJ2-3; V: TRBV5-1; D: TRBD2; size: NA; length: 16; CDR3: CASSLIRGGATDTQYF; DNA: TGCGCCAGCAGCTTGATTCGCGGGGGGGCGACAGATACGCAGTATTTT
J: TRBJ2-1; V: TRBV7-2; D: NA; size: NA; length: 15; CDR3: CASTQVGGSWDEQFF; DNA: TGTGCCAGCACCCAAGTGGGGGGTTCCTGGGATGAGCAGTTCTTC
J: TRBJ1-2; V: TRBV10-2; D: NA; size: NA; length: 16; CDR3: CASSALTGLLNYGYTF; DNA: TGCGCCAGCAGTGCCCTAACAGGCCTCCTTAACTATGGCTACACCTTC
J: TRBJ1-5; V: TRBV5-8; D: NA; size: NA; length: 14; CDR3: CASSGQYSNQPQHF; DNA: TGTGCCAGCAGCGGACAGTATAGCAATCAGCCCCAGCATTTT
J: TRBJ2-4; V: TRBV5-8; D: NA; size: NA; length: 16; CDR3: CASSLAVQSLGNIQYF; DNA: TGTGCCAGCAGCTTGGCCGTACAGTCTCTGGGTAACATTCAGTACTTC